This T cell receptor (beta chain) was retrieved from a study of OX40 agonist ivuxolimab in advanced cancers. Study in general: Partial responses were seen in three patients, one with hepatocellular carcinoma and two with cutaneous melanoma. Notes on the study in general: Partial responders treated at 0.1-3.0 mg/kg exhibited clonal expansion among the lowest measured.

Regarding this clone: Its specificity is unknown.

V lost 2 bases, J lost 0 bases, and 11 bases lay in between. Germline values: CDR1 GTSNPN, CDR2 SVGIG (reference sequence). The CDR3 sequence is 15 residues long. The assay was immunoSEQ multiplex PCR, and TCRdb's table has in-frame clones only and misses some. The sample has under 100,000 clones, more than 70% seen once; the top ten hold 0.6% to 0.9%. J is TRBJ2-1 and V is TRBV30; no clear D. The source material was CD4+ or CD8+ T cells sorted from blood, sampled in a trial of the OX40 agonist ivuxolimab. The TCR comes from an adult with an advanced solid tumor such as melanoma, head and neck, liver or kidney cancer. DNA of the CDR3: TGTGCCTGGAGTTCACCCCGCGGCTCCTACAATGAGCAGTTCTTC. It yields the protein CAWSSPRGSYNEQFF.